These 25 T cell receptor beta chains share one sample of origin, sequenced in a study of a mutant IDH1 vaccine in newly diagnosed glioma. TCRdb's copy holds only in-frame clones and misses some; the assay was immunoSEQ multiplex PCR. The sample contains around 60,000 clones, 70% to 90% of which appear only once. Regarding time point: week 23, last vaccination. What each vaccine dose contained was 300 ug of mutant IDH1 20-mer peptide, accompanied by topical imiquimod. The antigens for these receptors are not known. The source material was PBMCs, sampled from a glioma patient whose treatment included an IDH1 peptide vaccine. These receptors were collected from a man between 25 and 39 years old with glioma.

The gene calls are TRBV6-5 and TRBJ2-7; 9 nucleotides align to TRBD1. The CDR3 has 14 residues. Losses at the gene ends were 2 bases for V and 5 bases for J; bases not matched to a gene: 4. Germline values: CDR1 MNHEY, CDR2 SVGAGI. CDR3 bases: TGTGCCAGCAGTTACCGGACAGGGGTGGACGAGCAGTACTTC. Protein: CASSYRTGVDEQYF.

The rearrangement links TRBV6-6 to TRBJ1-4, with TRBD1 as a possible D gene (5 bases). Trimming stripped 7 bases from V and 8 bases from J, with 11 bases between. This CDR3 spans 12 amino acids. Germline V gene lookup returns CDR1 MNHNY and CDR2 SVGAGI (reference sequence). CDR3 sequence (DNA): TGTGCCAGCACGGGGGGTAGGGAAAAACTGTTTTTT. It specifies CASTGGREKLFF.

This chain connects TRBV6-6 to TRBJ2-5, with 7 bases fitting TRBD2. CDR3 size: 14 residues. Unmatched junction bases numbered 5, after V lost 3 bases and J lost 4 bases. CDR1 and CDR2 (germline): MNHNY, SVGAGI (reference sequence). The CDR3 here is CASSYGGVGETQYF. For the CDR3, the DNA is TGTGCCAGCAGTTATGGGGGGGTGGGAGAGACCCAGTACTTC.

V is TRBV5-6 and J is TRBJ2-6; no firm D call. This CDR3 is 15 amino acids long. Deletions cut 1 base from V and 2 bases from J, with 7 bases between. Germline V lookup: CDR1 SGHDT, CDR2 YYEEEE. The CDR3 sequence: CASSLRVTGANVLTF. CDR3 nucleotide sequence: TGTGCCAGCAGCTTGAGGGTAACTGGGGCCAACGTCCTGACTTTC.

V gene TRBV11-2 combines with J gene TRBJ2-2, with D possibly matching TRBD1 (5 bases). The V end lost 5 bases, the J end lost 4 bases, and 17 bases lay between the germline ends. This CDR3 has 16 residues. CDR1 SGHAT and CDR2 FQNNGV come from the germline V gene. The CDR3 sequence: CASSVSTGEGTGELFF. Here the CDR3 DNA reads TGTGCCAGCAGCGTTAGTACAGGTGAAGGCACCGGGGAGCTGTTTTTT.

This rearrangement joins TRBV5-1 to TRBJ2-5, with 7 nucleotides matching TRBD2. Unmatched junction bases numbered 5, after V lost 1 base and J lost 5 bases. The germline CDR1 and CDR2 sequences are SGHRS and YFSETQ. This CDR3 is built from 14 residues. DNA for the CDR3: TGCGCCAGCAGCTTGACCGGGAGGTGGGAGACCCAGTACTTC. Encoded protein: CASSLTGRWETQYF.

V and J are TRBV19 and TRBJ1-5; D unclear. Deletions cut 3 bases from V and 3 bases from J, with 6 bases between. The CDR3 has 13 amino acids. From germline, CDR1 is LNHDA and CDR2 SQIVND (reference sequence). This chain's CDR3 is CASSMRANQPQHF. Here the CDR3 DNA reads TGTGCCAGTAGTATGAGGGCCAATCAGCCCCAGCATTTT.

The chain's CDR3 is CASSSGTGSYNEQFF. The DNA for the CDR3 is TGTGCCAGCAGCTCCGGGACAGGGTCCTACAATGAGCAGTTCTTC. The chain couples TRBV6-5 to TRBJ2-1, with 9 bases that match TRBD1. The length of the CDR3 is 15 residues. Germline loops: CDR1 MNHEY, CDR2 SVGAGI. V was clipped by 6 bases and J by 1 base; unmatched bases: 4.

This clone was counted a single time. The chain employs TRBV5-6 and TRBJ1-2, with D possibly TRBD1 on 5 matching bases. There are 13 residues in the CDR3. The germline gives CDR1 SGHDT, CDR2 YYEEEE. Trimming took 6 bases from V and 3 from J, leaving 12 bases between them. The CDR3 DNA is TGTGCCAGCACCCCAGGGAGGGACTATGGCTACACCTTC. This translates into CASTPGRDYGYTF.

In its sample, this clone was seen a few times. The rearrangement links TRBV7-9 to TRBJ1-5, with unresolved D. The CDR3 covers 17 residues. The V gene's germline CDR1 is SEHNR and CDR2 FQNEAQ (reference sequence). With 8 bases removed from V and 4 bases from J, the gap between germline ends came to 24 bases. The CDR3 DNA follows: TGTGCCAGCGCGGCTGGAATTTTTCCGGAAGGGAATCAGCCCCAGCATTTT. This sequence encodes CASAAGIFPEGNQPQHF.

The chain couples TRBV5-1 to TRBJ2-3; 9 bases map to TRBD2. The junction had 6 bases not matched to a gene; V was cut back by 4 bases and J by 6 bases. The CDR3 covers 14 residues. CDR1 SGHRS and CDR2 YFSETQ come from the germline V gene. CDR3 sequence: CASSQAGGRDTQYF. CDR3 DNA sequence: TGCGCCAGCAGCCAAGCGGGGGGCAGGGATACGCAGTATTTT.

The chain uses TRBV28 and TRBJ2-7; no clear D gene. CDR1 and CDR2 from the germline V gene are MDHEN and SYDVKM. This CDR3 spans 11 amino acids. Trimming took off 8 bases at V and 6 bases at J, with 11 bases between the two ends. The CDR3 DNA follows: TGTGCCAGCCGGTCCACGACCGAGCAGTACTTC. Encoded protein: CASRSTTEQYF.

Only one count was recorded for this clone. The chain is built from TRBV29-1 and TRBJ2-7; 7 bases are shared with TRBD1. The ends lost 0 bases at V and 2 bases at J; junction bases unmatched: 4. Germline V gene lookup returns CDR1 SQVTM and CDR2 ANQGSEA. The CDR3 is made up of 14 amino acids. This CDR3 reads CSVEDLGQPYEQYF. The CDR3, as DNA: TGCAGCGTTGAAGATTTGGGACAGCCCTACGAGCAGTACTTC.

This chain uses TRBV18 with TRBJ1-2, with D possibly TRBD1 on 5 matching bases. Looked up from germline, CDR1 is KGHSH and CDR2 is LQKENI. This CDR3 spans 15 amino acids. V shed 1 base and J shed 7 bases, with 16 bases lying between them. DNA for the CDR3: TGTGCCAGCTCACCACAGGCAGGGCTTCAGGGTGGCTACACCTTC. Amino acid sequence: CASSPQAGLQGGYTF.

The genes are TRBV21-1 and TRBJ1-1. TRBV21-1 is flagged as a pseudogene. The CDR3 length is 15 residues. CDR3 sequence reads: CASSKEGGEGTEAFF. The CDR3, as DNA: TGTGCCAGCAGCAAAGAAGGAGGGGAGGGCACTGAAGCTTTCTTT.

The V gene is TRBV15, the J gene TRBJ2-1; D perhaps matches TRBD1 (6 bases). Deletions cut 5 bases from V and 5 bases from J, with 19 bases between. Germline loops: CDR1 LNHNV, CDR2 YYDKDF (reference sequence). The CDR3 spans 16 residues. DNA of the CDR3: TGTGCCACCAGCCGGTTCCCCCCGGACAGAAACAATGAGCAGTTCTTC. Protein sequence: CATSRFPPDRNNEQFF.

The rearrangement uses TRBV6-5 and TRBJ2-2; 9 bases map to TRBD1. The CDR3 is made up of 15 amino acids. Germline assignment: CDR1 MNHEY and CDR2 SVGAGI. Trimming at V came to 6 bases and at J to 7 bases, leaving 9 bases not matched to a gene. The CDR3, as DNA: TGTGCCAGCAGCATACTGGACAGGGGAAGCGGGGAGCTGTTTTTT. This encodes CASSILDRGSGELFF.

The gene calls are TRBV13 and TRBJ2-7; D not resolved. V lost 3 bases, J lost 12 bases, and 15 bases lay in between. CDR1 and CDR2 (germline): PRHDT, FYEKMQ (reference sequence). This CDR3 is 12 amino acids long. The CDR3 region is CASSFGSKGLYF. The CDR3 bases are TGTGCCAGCAGCTTCGGCAGCAAGGGTCTGTACTTC.

The V call is TRBV27, the J call TRBJ1-5; possible D gene TRBD1, 6 bases. Trimming pared 6 bases from V and 4 bases from J, leaving 10 bases between. The CDR3 runs 13 residues. The germline gives CDR1 MNHEY, CDR2 SMNVEV (reference sequence). The CDR3 region is CASSYTGNQPQHF. The CDR3 coding sequence is TGTGCCAGCAGCTACACAGGGAATCAGCCCCAGCATTTT.

The gene calls are TRBV6-1 and TRBJ1-2; D not resolved. CDR1 is MNHNS and CDR2 is SASEGT in the germline V gene. The CDR3 loop spans 13 amino acids. The germline V and J ends were trimmed by 4 bases and 8 bases, with 14 bases remaining between them. The CDR3 DNA reads TGTGCCAGCAGTGCCGGAGGGCGGAGCGGCTACACCTTC. It is translated as CASSAGGRSGYTF.

As concerns this clone: This specimen includes other DNA sequences encoding the same CDR3. The V gene is TRBV28, the J gene TRBJ2-7; 9 bases match TRBD1. The CDR3 spans 12 residues. In germline, CDR1 is MDHEN, CDR2 SYDVKM. The CDR3 nucleotides are TGTGCTACCGGGGACAGGGCATACGAGCAGTACTTC. Protein: CATGDRAYEQYF.

This sequence joins TRBV5-1 and TRBJ1-6; TRBD1 matches 9 bases. After removal of 4 bases from V and 10 bases from J, the junction contained 6 bases not matched to a gene. This CDR3 is 14 amino acids long. In germline, CDR1 is SGHRS, CDR2 YFSETQ. The CDR3 nucleotides read TGCGCCAGCAGCATACAGGGGGCGCGGTCACCCCTCCACTTT. It translates to CASSIQGARSPLHF.

A few counts support this clone. The V call is TRBV4-1, the J call TRBJ1-2, with 7 bases fitting TRBD1. Trimming cost V 4 bases and J 6 bases; bases outside gene matches: 5. Germline V gene lookup returns CDR1 MGHRA and CDR2 YSYEKL. The CDR3 contains 13 residues. The CDR3 is CASSRRTGDGYTF. The CDR3 coding sequence is TGCGCCAGCAGCCGGAGGACAGGCGATGGCTACACCTTC.

The chain combines TRBV11-2 with TRBJ2-1; 16 positions agree with TRBD2. Trimming at V came to 3 bases and at J to 6 bases, leaving 8 bases not matched to a gene. CDR1 and CDR2 (germline): SGHAT, FQNNGV. This CDR3 spans 18 amino acids. The CDR3 bases are TGTGCCAGCAGCTTCCCGGGACTAGCGGGGGGGCCGCTCAATGAGCAGTTCTTC. It specifies CASSFPGLAGGPLNEQFF. Based on the CDR3 plus reference TRBV11-2 and TRBJ2-1, the full variable domain is EAGVAQSPRYKIIEKRQSVAFWCNPISGHATLYWYQQILGQGPKLLIQFQNNGVVDDSQLPKDRFSAERLKGVDSTLKIQPAKLEDSAVYLCASSFPGLAGGPLNEQFFGPGTRLTVL.

The chain is built from TRBV18 and TRBJ2-1; 10 bases align to TRBD1. CDR3 length equals 15 residues. Looked up from germline, CDR1 is KGHSH and CDR2 is LQKENI. The ends lost 3 bases at V and 6 bases at J; junction bases unmatched: 5. The CDR3 loop is CASSPRDRGGNEQFF. The CDR3 nucleotides read TGTGCCAGCTCACCCCGGGACAGGGGAGGCAATGAGCAGTTCTTC.